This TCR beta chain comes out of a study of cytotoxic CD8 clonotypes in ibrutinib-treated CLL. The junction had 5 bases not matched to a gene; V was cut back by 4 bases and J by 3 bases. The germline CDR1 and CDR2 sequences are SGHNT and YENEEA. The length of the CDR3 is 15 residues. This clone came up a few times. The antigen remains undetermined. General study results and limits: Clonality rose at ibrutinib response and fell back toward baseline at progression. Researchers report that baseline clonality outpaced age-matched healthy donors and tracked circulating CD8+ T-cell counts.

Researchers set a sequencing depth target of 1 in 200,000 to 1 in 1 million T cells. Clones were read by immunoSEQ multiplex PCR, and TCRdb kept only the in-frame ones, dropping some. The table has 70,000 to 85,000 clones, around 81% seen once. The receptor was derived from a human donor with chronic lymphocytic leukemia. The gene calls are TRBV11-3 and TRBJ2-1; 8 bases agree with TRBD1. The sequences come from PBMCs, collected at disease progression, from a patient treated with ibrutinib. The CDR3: CASSSGGQDYNEQFF. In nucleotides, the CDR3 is TGTGCCAGCAGCTCCGGGGGACAGGACTACAATGAGCAGTTCTTC.